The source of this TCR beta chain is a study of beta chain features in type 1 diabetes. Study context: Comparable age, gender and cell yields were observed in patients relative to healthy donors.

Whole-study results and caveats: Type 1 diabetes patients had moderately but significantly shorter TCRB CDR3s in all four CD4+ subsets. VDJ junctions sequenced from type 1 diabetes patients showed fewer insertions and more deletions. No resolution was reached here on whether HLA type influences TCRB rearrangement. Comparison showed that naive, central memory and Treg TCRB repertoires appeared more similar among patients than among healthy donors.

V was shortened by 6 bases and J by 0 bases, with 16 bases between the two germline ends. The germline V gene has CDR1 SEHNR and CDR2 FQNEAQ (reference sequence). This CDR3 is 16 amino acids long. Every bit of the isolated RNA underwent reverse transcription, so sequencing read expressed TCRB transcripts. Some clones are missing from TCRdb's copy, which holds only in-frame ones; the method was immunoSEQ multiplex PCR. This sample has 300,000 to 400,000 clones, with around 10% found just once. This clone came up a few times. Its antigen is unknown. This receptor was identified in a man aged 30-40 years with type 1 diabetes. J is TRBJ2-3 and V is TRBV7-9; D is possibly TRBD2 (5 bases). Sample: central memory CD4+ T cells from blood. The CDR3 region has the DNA TGTGCCAGCAGTGTCTCCCGGGATTCTAGCACAGATACGCAGTATTTT. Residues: CASSVSRDSSTDTQYF.